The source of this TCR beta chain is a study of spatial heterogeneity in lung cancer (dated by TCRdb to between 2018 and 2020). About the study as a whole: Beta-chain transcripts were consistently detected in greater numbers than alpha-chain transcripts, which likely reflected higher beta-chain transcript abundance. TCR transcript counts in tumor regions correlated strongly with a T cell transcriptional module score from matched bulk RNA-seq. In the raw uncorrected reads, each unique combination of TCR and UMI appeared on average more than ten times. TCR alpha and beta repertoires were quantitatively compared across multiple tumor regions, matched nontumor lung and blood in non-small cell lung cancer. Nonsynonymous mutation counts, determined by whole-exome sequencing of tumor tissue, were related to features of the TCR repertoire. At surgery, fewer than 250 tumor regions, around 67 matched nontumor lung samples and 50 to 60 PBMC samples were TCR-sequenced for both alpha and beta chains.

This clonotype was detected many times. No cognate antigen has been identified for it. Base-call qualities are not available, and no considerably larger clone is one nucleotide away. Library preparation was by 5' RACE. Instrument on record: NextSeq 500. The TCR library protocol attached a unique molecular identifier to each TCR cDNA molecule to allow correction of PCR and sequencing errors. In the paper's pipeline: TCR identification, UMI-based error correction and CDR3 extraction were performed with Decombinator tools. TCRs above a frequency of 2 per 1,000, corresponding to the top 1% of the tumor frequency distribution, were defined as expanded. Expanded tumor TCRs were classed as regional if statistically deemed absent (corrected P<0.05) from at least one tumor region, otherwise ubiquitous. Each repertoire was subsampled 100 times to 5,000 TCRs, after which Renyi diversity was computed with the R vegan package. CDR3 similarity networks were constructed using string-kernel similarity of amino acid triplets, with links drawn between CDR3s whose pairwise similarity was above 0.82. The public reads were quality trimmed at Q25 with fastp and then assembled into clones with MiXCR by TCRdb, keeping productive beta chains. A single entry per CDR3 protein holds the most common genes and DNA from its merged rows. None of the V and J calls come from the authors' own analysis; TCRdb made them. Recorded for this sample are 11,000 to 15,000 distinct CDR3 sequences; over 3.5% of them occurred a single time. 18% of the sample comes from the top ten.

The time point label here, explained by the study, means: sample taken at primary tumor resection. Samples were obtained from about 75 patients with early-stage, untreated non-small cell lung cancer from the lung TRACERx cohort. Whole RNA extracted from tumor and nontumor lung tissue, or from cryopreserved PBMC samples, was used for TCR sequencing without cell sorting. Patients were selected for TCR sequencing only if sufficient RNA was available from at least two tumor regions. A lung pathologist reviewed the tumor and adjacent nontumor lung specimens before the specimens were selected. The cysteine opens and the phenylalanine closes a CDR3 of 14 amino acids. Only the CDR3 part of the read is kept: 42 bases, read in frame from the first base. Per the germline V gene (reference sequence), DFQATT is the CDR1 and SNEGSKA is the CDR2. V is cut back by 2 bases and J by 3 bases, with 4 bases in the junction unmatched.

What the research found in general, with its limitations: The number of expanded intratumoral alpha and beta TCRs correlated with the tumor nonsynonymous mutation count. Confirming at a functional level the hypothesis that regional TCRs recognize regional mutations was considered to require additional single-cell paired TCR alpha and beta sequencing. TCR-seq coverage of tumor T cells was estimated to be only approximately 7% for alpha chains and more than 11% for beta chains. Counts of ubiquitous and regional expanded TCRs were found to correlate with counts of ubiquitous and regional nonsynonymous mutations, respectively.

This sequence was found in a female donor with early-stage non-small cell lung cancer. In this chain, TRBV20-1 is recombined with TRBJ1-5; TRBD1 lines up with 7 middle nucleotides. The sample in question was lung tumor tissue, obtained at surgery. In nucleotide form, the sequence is TGCAGTGCTAGATCCGGACAGGTCAATCAGCCCCAGCATTTT. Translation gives CSARSGQVNQPQHF.